The 3 T cell receptor beta chains below were found in one sample sequenced in a study of blood T cell repertoires in COVID-19. Libraries were prepared by immunoSEQ multiplex PCR; TCRdb keeps only in-frame clonotypes and omits some of them. The sample yields about 250,000 clones, approximately 86% seen once. The sample comprised peripheral blood. Receptor source: a man older than 75 with acute or convalescent COVID-19.

CDR3: CASSMGPGRQPQHF. CDR3 DNA sequence: TGTGCCAGTAGTATGGGTCCAGGGAGGCAGCCCCAGCATTTT. The chain recombines TRBV19 with TRBJ1-5; tentative D call: TRBD1 (5 bases). V shed 3 bases and J shed 7 bases, with 13 bases lying between them. This CDR3 comprises 14 residues. Germline lookup yields CDR1 LNHDA and CDR2 SQIVND (reference sequence).

The CDR3: CASSLGRDTGELFF. The CDR3 DNA reads as TGTGCCAGCAGCTTGGGCAGGGACACCGGGGAGCTGTTTTTT. The chain employs TRBV5-6 and TRBJ2-2; D possibly corresponds to TRBD1 (5 bases). The V gene's germline CDR1 is SGHDT and CDR2 YYEEEE. The CDR3 length is 14 residues. Trimming pared 0 bases from V and 3 bases from J, leaving 6 bases between.

The chain joins TRBV11-2 to TRBJ2-2; 7 nucleotides align to TRBD1. Trimming took 5 bases from V and 3 from J; bases not matched to a gene: 6. Per the germline V gene, CDR1 is SGHAT and CDR2 is FQNNGV. The CDR3 runs 15 residues. The CDR3 reads CASSPDRQDTGELFF. The CDR3 nucleotides are TGTGCCAGCAGCCCGGACAGGCAAGACACCGGGGAGCTGTTTTTT.